Below are 16 T cell receptor beta chains sequenced from a single sample in a study of response to subunit inactivated influenza vaccine. MiXCR was run by TCRdb on the RT-PCR reads, yielding one entry per CDR3 protein. The sample has around 710,000 distinct CDR3 sequences, about 14% seen once. The sequences come from PBMCs from blood, collected 14 days before vaccination. Receptors originate from a man in his fifties or sixties who received an inactivated influenza vaccine.

A remark on this clonotype: Sequence at one end of the junction differs from germline and may be a read error. The rearrangement joins TRBV9 to TRBJ2-1, with a tentative D call TRBD2 (6 bases). Germline V gene lookup returns CDR1 SGDLS and CDR2 YYNGEE. The CDR3 is 15 residues long. The CDR3: CVSSVGGADNNEQFF. CDR3 DNA: TGTGTCAGCAGCGTAGGCGGGGCTGACAACAATGAGCAGTTCTTC.

There are many counts of this clonotype. The J gene is TRBJ2-7, the V gene TRBV4-3; 11 bases align to TRBD2. With 1 base clipped from V and 4 bases from J, the junction kept 3 bases outside the gene matches. The CDR3 is 15 residues long. CDR1 LGHNA and CDR2 YSLEER come from the germline V gene. The CDR3 DNA sequence: TGCGCCAGCAGCCAAGGTCTAGCGGGAGGATACGAGCAGTACTTC. Residues: CASSQGLAGGYEQYF.

This chain joins TRBV29-1 and TRBJ1-4; D remains unclear. The germline V gene has CDR1 SQVTM and CDR2 ANQGSEA. Between the trimmed V and J ends, which lost 0 bases and 8 bases, there was a span of 19 bases. The CDR3 runs 16 residues. The CDR3, as DNA: TGCAGCGTTGAAGACCCAACTTCCAGTCTGGGGGAAAAACTGTTTTTT. It is translated as CSVEDPTSSLGEKLFF.

This clonotype was counted at least ten times. The J gene is TRBJ2-4, the V gene TRBV12-3 or TRBV12-4; 8 nucleotides match TRBD2. J lost 1 base, V lost 4 bases, and 6 bases had no gene match. This CDR3 has 16 residues. The CDR3 reads CASSSLGGVAKNIQYF. The CDR3 DNA reads TGTGCCAGCAGTTCCCTCGGGGGGGTCGCCAAAAACATTCAGTACTTC.

This clonotype showed up many times. The chain joins TRBV30 to TRBJ2-2; 7 positions agree with TRBD1. The length of the CDR3 is 15 residues. The germline V gene has CDR1 GTSNPN and CDR2 SVGIG (reference sequence). The V and J ends lost 3 bases and 2 bases, in that order; junction bases with no gene match: 6. The CDR3 here is CAWRGGRKNTGELFF. CDR3 bases: TGTGCCTGGAGAGGGGGCAGGAAAAACACCGGGGAGCTGTTTTTT.

The chain uses TRBV11-2 and TRBJ2-1; the D gene is possibly TRBD2 (7 bases). Trimming left V 4 bases short and J 1 base short, with 14 bases between. CDR1 is SGHAT and CDR2 is FQNNGV in the germline V gene. This CDR3 region has 16 residues. CDR3 bases: TGTGCCAGCAGCTCACTGGGGGGGCCGTCCTACAATGAGCAGTTCTTC. Protein sequence: CASSSLGGPSYNEQFF. The full variable domain, rest sourced from reference TRBV11-2 and TRBJ2-1, is EAGVAQSPRYKIIEKRQSVAFWCNPISGHATLYWYQQILGQGPKLLIQFQNNGVVDDSQLPKDRFSAERLKGVDSTLKIQPAKLEDSAVYLCASSSLGGPSYNEQFFGPGTRLTVL.

This chain links TRBV24-1 with TRBJ2-3; a weak D match, TRBD1 (6 bases). CDR1 KGHDR and CDR2 SFDVKD come from the germline V gene. The CDR3 totals 17 residues. V dropped 4 bases and J dropped 2 bases, with 18 bases sitting between them. Here the CDR3 DNA reads TGTGCCACCAGTGACCTGGGACAAGGCTACTACACAGATACGCAGTATTTT. It translates to CATSDLGQGYYTDTQYF.

The chain links TRBV20-1 to TRBJ2-1; 9 bases match TRBD1. V was clipped by 3 bases and J by 7 bases; unmatched bases: 16. The CDR3 spans 17 residues. Germline values: CDR1 DFQATT, CDR2 SNEGSKA (reference sequence). DNA of the CDR3: TGCAGTGCTAGCCTGGAGGGAACAGGGGGCTCCCTTAATGAGCAGTTCTTC. It translates to CSASLEGTGGSLNEQFF.

This clonotype was detected ten times or more. The CDR3 spells CASSPSLNTEAFF. The CDR3 DNA is TGTGCCAGCAGCCCCAGCCTAAACACTGAAGCTTTCTTT. The V and J genes are TRBV3-1 and TRBJ1-1; D is unresolved. In germline, CDR1 is LGHDT, CDR2 YNNKEL (reference sequence). Between the trimmed V and J ends, which lost 4 bases and 2 bases, there was a span of 8 bases. The CDR3 is 13 residues long.

The genes are TRBV18 and TRBJ2-3; D possibly corresponds to TRBD2 (5 bases). Germline CDR1 is KGHSH and CDR2 is LQKENI. V shed 4 bases and J shed 0 bases, with 14 bases lying between them. The CDR3 runs 16 residues. CDR3 in DNA: TGTGCCAGCTCACTCGTGGCGGGCCTCAGCACAGATACGCAGTATTTT. Residues: CASSLVAGLSTDTQYF.

In its sample, this clonotype was seen many times. The genes are TRBV5-1 and TRBJ1-1; tentative D call: TRBD1 (5 bases). This CDR3 spans 14 amino acids. Per the germline V gene, CDR1 is SGHRS and CDR2 is YFSETQ. V was cut by 6 bases and J by 3 bases, with 15 bases left in between. The CDR3: CASNGGGVDTEAFF. The CDR3 coding sequence is TGCGCCAGCAACGGGGGAGGAGTCGACACTGAAGCTTTCTTT.

This clonotype has just a few counts. The chain recombines TRBV11-2 with TRBJ1-1; D call uncertain. Trimming pared 0 bases from V and 8 bases from J, leaving 16 bases between. The germline V gene encodes CDR1 SGHAT and CDR2 FQNNGV. This CDR3 is built from 15 residues. The CDR3 nucleotides are TGTGCCAGCAGCTTAGATGTAAGGGCTTTTGGCGAAGCTTTCTTT. Encoded protein: CASSLDVRAFGEAFF.

V gene TRBV2 combines with J gene TRBJ2-5, with a tentative D call TRBD2 (7 bases). With 6 bases removed from V and 0 bases from J, the gap between germline ends came to 26 bases. This CDR3 is built from 19 residues. Per the germline V gene, CDR1 is SNHLY and CDR2 is FYNNEI. The CDR3 reads CASSPFRGRGTLYQETQYF. The CDR3 nucleotides are TGTGCCAGCAGCCCCTTTCGGGGGCGGGGGACATTGTACCAAGAGACCCAGTACTTC.

This sequence joins TRBV15 and TRBJ2-7; D is perhaps TRBD1 (6 bases). V was pared by 8 bases and J by 6 bases, with 23 bases between. Per germline, CDR1 LNHNV and CDR2 YYDKDF (reference sequence). The CDR3 runs to 15 residues. CDR3 nucleotides: TGTGCCACCTCAGCAGGGGTGGGCCGTTGGACCGAGCAGTACTTC. Amino acid sequence: CATSAGVGRWTEQYF.

This clonotype turned up a few times. The chain carries TRBV13 and TRBJ1-5; D gene unclear. There are 15 residues in the CDR3. Germline CDR1 and CDR2: PRHDT and FYEKMQ (reference sequence). The V end lost 5 bases, the J end lost 7 bases, and 18 bases lay between the germline ends. The CDR3 spells CASSPGPQEGQPQHF. In DNA, the CDR3 is TGTGCCAGCAGCCCCGGGCCTCAGGAGGGACAGCCCCAGCATTTT.

The chain uses TRBV5-1 and TRBJ1-1; 10 positions match TRBD1. The ends lost 2 bases at V and 11 bases at J; junction bases unmatched: 18. Germline values: CDR1 SGHRS, CDR2 YFSETQ. This CDR3 has 17 amino acids. DNA of the CDR3: TGCGCCAGCAGCTTTCAGATCGGGACAGGGGTTCCTGAGGGGGCTTTCTTT. Its protein is CASSFQIGTGVPEGAFF.